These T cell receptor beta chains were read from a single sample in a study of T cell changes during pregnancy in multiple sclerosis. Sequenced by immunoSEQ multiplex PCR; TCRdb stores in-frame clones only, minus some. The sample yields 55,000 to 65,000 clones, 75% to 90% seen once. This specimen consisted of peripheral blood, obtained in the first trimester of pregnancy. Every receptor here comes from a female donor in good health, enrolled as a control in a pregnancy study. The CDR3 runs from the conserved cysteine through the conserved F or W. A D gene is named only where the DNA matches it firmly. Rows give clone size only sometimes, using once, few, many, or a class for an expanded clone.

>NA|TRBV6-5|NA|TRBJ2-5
TGTGCCAGCAGTACCTCATGGACCGGGGCCCAGTACTTC
CASSTSWTGAQYF
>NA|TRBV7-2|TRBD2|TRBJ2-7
TGTGCCAGCAGTTTCGGGGGGTCTGCCTACGAGCAGTACTTC
CASSFGGSAYEQYF
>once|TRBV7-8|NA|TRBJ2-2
TGTGCCAGCAGCTTAGTAGTATACGGGGCCGGGGAGCTGTTTTTT
CASSLVVYGAGELFF
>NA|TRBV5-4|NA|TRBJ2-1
TGTGCCAGCAGCTTGGGGGAAGGGGGTGAGCAGTTCTTC
CASSLGEGGEQFF
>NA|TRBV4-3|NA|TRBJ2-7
TGCGCCAGCAGCCAAGAGTTACAGGCCGCCTACGAGCAGTACTTC
CASSQELQAAYEQYF
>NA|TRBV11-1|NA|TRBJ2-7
TGTGCCAGCAGCTTAAGGGGGGGCAGTACCTACGAGCAGTACTTC
CASSLRGGSTYEQYF
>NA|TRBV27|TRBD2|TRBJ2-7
TGTGCCAGCAGTTCCCGGACTAGCTTGCTTCCTAGGGAGCAGTACTTC
CASSSRTSLLPREQYF
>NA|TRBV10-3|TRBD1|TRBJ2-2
TGTGCCAGTCAAGACAGGGTTACAGAGGAGCTGTTTTTT
CASQDRVTEELFF
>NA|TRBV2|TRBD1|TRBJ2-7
TGTGCCAGCCTCCGGACAGGGCGTGAAGGGTCCTACGAGCAGTACTTC
CASLRTGREGSYEQYF
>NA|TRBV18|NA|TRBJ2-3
TGTGCCAGCTCACCGCAGGCCGAAGATACGCAGTATTTT
CASSPQAEDTQYF
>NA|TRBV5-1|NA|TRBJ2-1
TGCGCCAGCAGCTTGGAGCACGTGTCGGGGGGCTCGTACAATGAGCAGTTCTTC
CASSLEHVSGGSYNEQFF
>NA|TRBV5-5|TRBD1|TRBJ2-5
TGTGCCAGCAGCGGCGGGACAGGGGGAGAGACCCAGTACTTC
CASSGGTGGETQYF
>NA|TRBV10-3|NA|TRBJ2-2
TGTGCCATCAGTGAGTCGGGGCAGGGGCGTTCCGGGGAGCTGTTTTTT
CAISESGQGRSGELFF
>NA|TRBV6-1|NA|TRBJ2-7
TGTGCCAGCAGTGAAGGAGGTGGTATAAACGAGCAGTACTTC
CASSEGGGINEQYF
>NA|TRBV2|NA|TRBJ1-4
TGTGCCAGCAGTCTTTTGGGAGCAACTAATGAAAAACTGTTTTTT
CASSLLGATNEKLFF
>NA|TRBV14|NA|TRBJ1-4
TGTGCCAGCAGCGACCAGGGTTCCACTAATGAAAAACTGTTTTTT
CASSDQGSTNEKLFF
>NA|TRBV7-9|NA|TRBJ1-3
TGTGCCAGCAGCTTAGAGGGGATCTCTGGAAACACCATATATTTT
CASSLEGISGNTIYF
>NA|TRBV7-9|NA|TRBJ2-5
TGTGCCAGCTCGCCCGGGGGATCTTCTAAAGAGACCCAGTACTTC
CASSPGGSSKETQYF
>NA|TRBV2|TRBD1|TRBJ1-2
TGTGCCAGCAGGGAGGGACAGGGGGCTAGTGGCTACACCTTC
CASREGQGASGYTF
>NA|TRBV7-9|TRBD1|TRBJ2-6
TGTGCCAGCAGCCCAGGGACAGGGGCAACTGGGGCCAACGTCCTGACTTTC
CASSPGTGATGANVLTF
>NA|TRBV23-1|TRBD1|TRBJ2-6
TGCGCCAGCATCAGGGGGCCGGCCGCCCCTTCTGGGGCCAACGTCCTGACTTTC
CASIRGPAAPSGANVLTF
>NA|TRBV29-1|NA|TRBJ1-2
TGCAGCGCCCTTGGCGCGGGTTCCCCCCATGGCTACACCTTC
CSALGAGSPHGYTF
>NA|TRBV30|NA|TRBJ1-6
TGTGCCTGGGGGACTTGGGCCTTTAGTACCTCGAATTCACCCCTCCACTTT
CAWGTWAFSTSNSPLHF
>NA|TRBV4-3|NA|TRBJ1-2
TGCGCCAGCAGCCAACTAACAGGGTCGAGCTATGGCTACACCTTC
CASSQLTGSSYGYTF
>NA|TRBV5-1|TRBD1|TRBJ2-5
TGCGCCAGCAGCCAGGACAGGGCCGAGACCCAGTACTTC
CASSQDRAETQYF
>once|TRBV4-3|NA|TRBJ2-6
TGCGCCAGCAGCGTACAATCCTCTGGGGCCAACGTCCTGACTTTC
CASSVQSSGANVLTF
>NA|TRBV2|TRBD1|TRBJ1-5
TGTGCCAGCCTCCCGGGACAGGGCCCCAATCAGCCCCAGCATTTT
CASLPGQGPNQPQHF
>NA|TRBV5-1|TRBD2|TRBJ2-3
TGCGCCAGCAGCGGGCGACTAGCGGGGGCGACTAGCACAGATACGCAGTATTTT
CASSGRLAGATSTDTQYF
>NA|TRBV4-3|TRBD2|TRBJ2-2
TGCGCCAGCAGCCAACTCGGGACTAGCGGGGGGAGAGACACCGGGGAGCTGTTTTTT
CASSQLGTSGGRDTGELFF
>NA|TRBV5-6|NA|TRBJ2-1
TGTGCCAGCAGCTCCCAGGGGAGCTCCTACAATGAGCAGTTCTTC
CASSSQGSSYNEQFF
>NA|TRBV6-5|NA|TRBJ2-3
TGTGCCAGCAGTTACTCGAGGACAGCCGAGGCAGATACGCAGTATTTT
CASSYSRTAEADTQYF
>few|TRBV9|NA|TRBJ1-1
TGTGCCAGCAGCGTAGCTACGGGGGGCGGCACTGAAGCTTTCTTT
CASSVATGGGTEAFF
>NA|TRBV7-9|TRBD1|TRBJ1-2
TGTGCCAGCAGCGGCCAACCGGACAGGGAAAATGGCTACACCTTC
CASSGQPDRENGYTF
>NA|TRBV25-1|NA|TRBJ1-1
TGTGCCAGCAGTGAAGTGGGGCACACTGAAGCTTTCTTT
CASSEVGHTEAFF
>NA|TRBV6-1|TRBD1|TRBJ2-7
TGTGCCACCAAGACAGGGGTTTCCTACGAGCAGTACTTC
CATKTGVSYEQYF
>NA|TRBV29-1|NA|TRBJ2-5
TGCAGCCTTAGGACAGACCAAGAGACCCAGTACTTC
CSLRTDQETQYF
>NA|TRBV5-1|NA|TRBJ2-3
TGCGCCAGCAGCTTGGCCACGGGGAACACAGATACGCAGTATTTT
CASSLATGNTDTQYF
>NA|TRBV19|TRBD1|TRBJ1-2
TGTGCCAGTAGTAAAGACAGGGGTAACTATGGCTACACCTTC
CASSKDRGNYGYTF
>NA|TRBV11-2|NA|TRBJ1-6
TGTGCCAGCAGCCAACCGACGGCGGCGGGGGGTTCACCCCTCCACTTT
CASSQPTAAGGSPLHF
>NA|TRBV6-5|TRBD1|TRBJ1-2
TGTGCCAGCAGCCTAACGACAGGGCGAGGTGGCTACACCTTC
CASSLTTGRGGYTF